The clone carrying this TCR beta chain was found a few times. The time point: peripheral blood 6 weeks after treatment start. This specimen belongs to a study of PD-L1 blockade in urothelial cancer. Study-level information: Once treatment had started, blood was analyzed at 3 weeks (second dose) and again at 6 weeks.

Generated by immunoSEQ multiplex PCR, the TCRdb table keeps only in-frame clones and is missing some. The data contain about 91,000 clones, less than 90% of them seen just once; the ten biggest clones take up under 10%. The CDR3 runs to 16 residues. Germline-derived CDR1 and CDR2 are ENHRY and SYGVKD. V lost 4 bases to trimming and J lost 0 bases; unmatched junction nucleotides: 3. This chain links TRBV10-3 with TRBJ2-1; 10 nucleotides match TRBD2. This sequence originates from a man in his 70s with urothelial cancer. The sequencing here drew on PBMCs, taken around atezolizumab (anti-PD-L1) treatment. The CDR3 DNA reads as TGTGCCATCAGTGCCTCTAGCGGGAGCTCCTACAATGAGCAGTTCTTC. Translating gives CAISASSGSSYNEQFF.